This is a list of T cell receptor beta chains from one sample in a study of cytomegalovirus exposure and HLA in healthy donors. Profiling relied on immunoSEQ multiplex PCR, and the TCRdb table lists in-frame clones only, not all of them. The top ten hold over 15% of the sample, which has 100,000 to 150,000 clones, over 80% seen once. Sequenced: PBMCs. These receptors came from a man aged 18 to 29 in good health and CMV-seropositive. Both conserved end residues are part of each CDR3. Fields, in order: clone size, V gene, J gene, CDR3 protein. Size is stated for part of the rows, as once, few or many counts, or as a class when the clone is expanded.

abundance: -; v_gene: TRBV2; j_gene: TRBJ2-6; CDR3aa: CAGQRQNLLSGANVLTF
abundance: few; v_gene: TRBV19; j_gene: TRBJ1-1; CDR3aa: CATTTGGTEAFF
abundance: -; v_gene: TRBV6-1; j_gene: TRBJ1-1; CDR3aa: CASEEKMNTEAFF
abundance: -; v_gene: TRBV25-1; j_gene: TRBJ2-1; CDR3aa: CASTGTGYMEQFF
abundance: -; v_gene: TRBV11-2; j_gene: TRBJ1-5; CDR3aa: CASSPGQYSNQPQHF
abundance: -; v_gene: TRBV30; j_gene: TRBJ2-1; CDR3aa: CACYSYRDRGNEQFF
abundance: -; v_gene: TRBV30; j_gene: TRBJ2-5; CDR3aa: CAWSGEVRETQYF
abundance: few; v_gene: TRBV6-5; j_gene: TRBJ1-1; CDR3aa: CASRQGANTEAFF
abundance: -; v_gene: TRBV6-5; j_gene: TRBJ1-5; CDR3aa: CASSVSNQPQHF
abundance: -; v_gene: TRBV7-9; j_gene: TRBJ2-7; CDR3aa: CASSLSASDYEQYF
abundance: -; v_gene: TRBV10-3; j_gene: TRBJ1-1; CDR3aa: CAITQGQGWGEAFF
abundance: -; v_gene: TRBV4-1; j_gene: TRBJ1-1; CDR3aa: CASSQFQTGEAFF
abundance: once; v_gene: TRBV28; j_gene: TRBJ1-1; CDR3aa: CASSSMGAMNTEAFF
abundance: once; v_gene: TRBV19; j_gene: TRBJ1-1; CDR3aa: CASTRTGGNTEAFF
abundance: -; v_gene: TRBV7-2; j_gene: TRBJ2-5; CDR3aa: CASSTKGLLYVETQYF
abundance: -; v_gene: TRBV6-4; j_gene: TRBJ2-1; CDR3aa: CASSDRGGDYNEQFF
abundance: -; v_gene: TRBV6-1; j_gene: TRBJ2-5; CDR3aa: CASSEVSGGLQETQYF
abundance: -; v_gene: TRBV28; j_gene: TRBJ1-1; CDR3aa: CASSYSTEAFF
abundance: -; v_gene: TRBV4-1; j_gene: TRBJ1-6; CDR3aa: CASSLAGTANSPLHF
abundance: -; v_gene: TRBV7-3; j_gene: TRBJ2-1; CDR3aa: CASRPEGQGIHEQFF
abundance: -; v_gene: TRBV11-1; j_gene: TRBJ2-5; CDR3aa: CASSLPGGGETQYF
abundance: -; v_gene: TRBV10-3; j_gene: TRBJ2-1; CDR3aa: CAIRGVREQFF
abundance: -; v_gene: TRBV30; j_gene: TRBJ2-7; CDR3aa: CAWNRAYEQYF
abundance: -; v_gene: TRBV30; j_gene: TRBJ1-2; CDR3aa: CAWSSESYYYGYTF
abundance: -; v_gene: TRBV18; j_gene: TRBJ1-2; CDR3aa: CASSPLGQANYGYTF
abundance: -; v_gene: TRBV27; j_gene: TRBJ1-6; CDR3aa: CASSLSTAVNSPLHF
abundance: -; v_gene: TRBV6-5; j_gene: TRBJ2-5; CDR3aa: CASTHGGGETQYF
abundance: once; v_gene: TRBV5-1; j_gene: TRBJ1-3; CDR3aa: CASSLDGSGNTIYF
abundance: once; v_gene: TRBV4-1; j_gene: TRBJ1-1; CDR3aa: CASSQPPQGITEAFF
abundance: -; v_gene: TRBV5-1; j_gene: TRBJ2-1; CDR3aa: CASSQGQVEDEQFF
abundance: -; v_gene: TRBV28; j_gene: TRBJ1-6; CDR3aa: CASTWTDDSPLHF
abundance: -; v_gene: TRBV5-6; j_gene: TRBJ2-7; CDR3aa: CASNARGFSYEQYF
abundance: -; v_gene: TRBV6-5; j_gene: TRBJ2-7; CDR3aa: CASSYSAGESYEQYF
abundance: -; v_gene: TRBV29-1; j_gene: TRBJ2-5; CDR3aa: CSVAPGETQYF
abundance: few; v_gene: TRBV29-1; j_gene: TRBJ2-2; CDR3aa: CSVEYFRGTGELFF
abundance: few; v_gene: TRBV27; j_gene: TRBJ2-7; CDR3aa: CASSYGYEQYF
abundance: -; v_gene: TRBV27; j_gene: TRBJ2-3; CDR3aa: CASSPHMWDTQYF
abundance: once; v_gene: TRBV6-5; j_gene: TRBJ1-2; CDR3aa: CASSVTTGNYGYTF
abundance: -; v_gene: TRBV5-1; j_gene: TRBJ2-7; CDR3aa: CASTRSGANSYEQYF
abundance: -; v_gene: TRBV13; j_gene: TRBJ2-3; CDR3aa: CASSLRGHTRDTQYF
abundance: -; v_gene: TRBV7-2; j_gene: TRBJ1-6; CDR3aa: CASRTAGTGNSPLHF
abundance: -; v_gene: TRBV18; j_gene: TRBJ1-5; CDR3aa: CASSPPSVQGPSNQPQHF
abundance: -; v_gene: TRBV7-7; j_gene: TRBJ2-2; CDR3aa: CASSLAGDVHGELFF
abundance: -; v_gene: TRBV5-4; j_gene: TRBJ2-7; CDR3aa: CASSKDRGWEQYF
abundance: few; v_gene: TRBV19; j_gene: TRBJ1-2; CDR3aa: CASSGAGVGYGYTF
abundance: once; v_gene: TRBV5-8; j_gene: TRBJ1-5; CDR3aa: CASTGGVSPQHF
abundance: -; v_gene: TRBV12-5; j_gene: TRBJ1-3; CDR3aa: CASGFKAGRANTIYF
abundance: -; v_gene: TRBV11-2; j_gene: TRBJ2-5; CDR3aa: CASSWGHQETQYF
abundance: few; v_gene: TRBV10-1; j_gene: TRBJ2-3; CDR3aa: CASAAEVRDTQYF
abundance: -; v_gene: TRBV5-1; j_gene: TRBJ2-7; CDR3aa: CASSLTAYEQYF
abundance: -; v_gene: TRBV19; j_gene: TRBJ2-7; CDR3aa: CASSMEVGLHYEQYF